What follows are 30 T cell receptor beta chains derived from one specimen sequenced in a study of OX40 agonist ivuxolimab in advanced cancers. Sequencing was performed with immunoSEQ multiplex PCR; in TCRdb, only in-frame clones are kept and a portion is missing. The sample includes 100,000 to 120,000 clones, roughly 90% of them seen just once. Sample: CD4+ or CD8+ T cells sorted from blood, taken in a trial of the OX40 agonist ivuxolimab. The source is an adult with an advanced solid tumor such as melanoma, head and neck, liver or kidney cancer.

The chain is built from TRBV7-2 and TRBJ1-1; the D is unclear. This CDR3 spans 14 amino acids. V lost 5 bases, J lost 4 bases, and 14 bases lay in between. CDR1 and CDR2 (germline): SGHTA, FQGNSA. CDR3 DNA: TGTGCCAGCAGCGTCCCAGTATCGACCACTGAAGCTTTCTTT. Translating gives CASSVPVSTTEAFF.

The chain carries TRBV13 and TRBJ2-5; TRBD2 is a possible D gene (6 bases). The V and J ends lost 5 bases and 5 bases respectively, with 9 bases between them. This CDR3 has 12 amino acids. Germline V gene data show CDR1 as PRHDT and CDR2 as FYEKMQ (reference sequence). The DNA for the CDR3 is TGTGCCAGCAGCCGACTAGGGGAGACCCAGTACTTC. This translates into CASSRLGETQYF. Full variable domain (rest looked up from reference TRBV13 and TRBJ2-5): AAGVIQSPRHLIKEKRETATLKCYPIPRHDTVYWYQQGPGQDPQFLISFYEKMQSDKGSIPDRFSAQQFSDYHSELNMSSLELGDSALYFCASSRLGETQYFGPGTRLLVL.

The chain carries TRBV4-1 and TRBJ1-2; maybe TRBD1 (6 bases). V lost 0 bases and J lost 6, with 17 bases in between. CDR3 length equals 16 residues. The germline CDR1 and CDR2 sequences are MGHRA and YSYEKL. The CDR3 DNA sequence: TGCGCCAGCAGCCAAGATAGCGTCAGGGGCAAGAATGGCTACACCTTC. Translation gives CASSQDSVRGKNGYTF.

This clone was picked up one time. This chain joins TRBV18 and TRBJ2-2, with a possible D match to TRBD1 (6 bases). This CDR3 region has 15 residues. The germline V gene has CDR1 KGHSH and CDR2 LQKENI. Trimming shortened V by 6 bases and J by 5 bases, and 16 bases separated the two germline ends. CDR3 nucleotide sequence: TGTGCCAGCTCCGGGACACAGCTCCGGACCGGGGAGCTGTTTTTT. It encodes CASSGTQLRTGELFF.

The chain uses TRBV27 and TRBJ2-3, with 11 nucleotides matching TRBD2. The germline V gene has CDR1 MNHEY and CDR2 SMNVEV (reference sequence). Unmatched junction bases numbered 9, after V lost 5 bases and J lost 5 bases. CDR3 length: 16 residues. CDR3 amino acids: CASSRTSGSGRDTQYF. In DNA, the CDR3 is TGTGCCAGCAGTCGAACTAGCGGGAGCGGACGAGATACGCAGTATTTT.

The J gene is TRBJ2-1, the V gene TRBV6-5; D ambiguous. From germline, CDR1 is MNHEY and CDR2 SVGAGI. The ends were cut back, 2 bases at V and 3 bases at J, with 8 bases in the middle. The CDR3 covers 14 residues. CDR3 loop: CASSYGQDYNEQFF. CDR3 DNA sequence: TGTGCCAGCAGTTACGGGCAGGACTACAATGAGCAGTTCTTC.

The rearrangement links TRBV5-1 to TRBJ2-7, with 7 bases that match TRBD1. Germline trimming cut 5 bases from V and 5 bases from J; bases unmatched to any gene: 7. Germline V gene data show CDR1 as SGHRS and CDR2 as YFSETQ. The CDR3 runs 13 residues. This chain's CDR3 is CASRFDRVDEQYF. CDR3 nucleotide sequence: TGCGCCAGCAGATTCGACAGGGTCGACGAGCAGTACTTC.

Turning to this clone: Other DNA sequences from this sample encode an identical CDR3 as well. This rearrangement joins TRBV7-2 to TRBJ2-3, with a weak D call TRBD1 (6 bases). The CDR3 extends over 15 amino acids. CDR1 and CDR2 (germline): SGHTA, FQGNSA. With 3 bases removed from V and 0 bases from J, the gap between germline ends came to 10 bases. The CDR3 DNA sequence: TGTGCCAGCAGCTTTCGGACAGTGAGCACAGATACGCAGTATTTT. As protein: CASSFRTVSTDTQYF.

The chain joins TRBV5-1 to TRBJ2-7; no firm D call. Germline CDR1 and CDR2: SGHRS and YFSETQ. The length of the CDR3 is 15 residues. The V gene lost 0 bases and the J gene lost 2 bases, with 12 bases spanning the gap. CDR3 loop: CASSLASARAYEQYF. In DNA, the CDR3 is TGCGCCAGCAGCTTGGCGAGTGCGCGAGCCTACGAGCAGTACTTC.

This rearrangement joins TRBV20-1 to TRBJ2-7, with D maybe TRBD1 (6 bases). CDR1 is DFQATT and CDR2 is SNEGSKA in the germline V gene (reference sequence). This CDR3 spans 11 amino acids. Trimming removed 6 bases at V and 3 bases at J, with 9 bases between. The CDR3 sequence is CSASQGYEQYF. For the CDR3, the DNA is TGCAGTGCCTCACAGGGCTACGAGCAGTACTTC.

This rearrangement joins TRBV5-4 to TRBJ1-1, with TRBD1 matching 8 bases. The J segment lost 10 bases and the V segment lost 3 bases, leaving 8 bases of the junction unmatched. Germline V gene data show CDR1 as SGHNT and CDR2 as YYREEE (reference sequence). This CDR3 comprises 13 residues. Written as DNA, the CDR3 is TGTGCCAGCAGCTCGGACAGGGTCTTGACAGCTTTCTTT. Translation gives CASSSDRVLTAFF.

This rearrangement joins TRBV14 to TRBJ2-5, with 8 bases that match TRBD1. The CDR3 is made up of 16 amino acids. Germline CDR1 and CDR2: SGHDN and FVKESK. The V gene end was trimmed by 3 bases and the J gene end by 3 bases; junction bases not matched to a gene: 9. CDR3: CASSHFTGGREETQYF. The CDR3 DNA follows: TGTGCCAGCAGCCACTTCACAGGGGGTAGAGAAGAGACCCAGTACTTC. The whole variable domain, filled in from reference TRBV14 and TRBJ2-5, reads EAGVTQFPSHSVIEKGQTVTLRCDPISGHDNLYWYRRVMGKEIKFLLHFVKESKQDESGMPNNRFLAERTGGTYSTLKVQPAELEDSGVYFCASSHFTGGREETQYFGPGTRLLVL.

The chain employs TRBV9 and TRBJ2-7, with 8 bases aligning to TRBD2. The CDR3 contains 15 residues. Looked up from germline, CDR1 is SGDLS and CDR2 is YYNGEE. V shed 0 bases and J 4 bases; nucleotides not matched to a gene: 6. The CDR3 nucleotides are TGTGCCAGCAGCGTAGAAAGCGGGAGAGCATACGAGCAGTACTTC. Protein sequence: CASSVESGRAYEQYF. Full variable domain (rest looked up from reference TRBV9 and TRBJ2-7): DSGVTQTPKHLITATGQRVTLRCSPRSGDLSVYWYQQSLDQGLQFLIQYYNGEERAKGNILERFSAQQFPDLHSELNLSSLELGDSALYFCASSVESGRAYEQYFGPGTRLTVT.

This clone was found once. This chain joins TRBV5-1 and TRBJ2-1; 7 bases match TRBD2. The J segment lost 5 bases and the V segment lost 4 bases, leaving 15 bases of the junction unmatched. Germline assignment: CDR1 SGHRS and CDR2 YFSETQ. The CDR3 has 17 residues. This chain's CDR3 is CASSGGSRAGLDNEQFF. The CDR3, as DNA: TGCGCCAGCAGCGGAGGGTCGAGAGCGGGGCTAGACAATGAGCAGTTCTTC.

The chain joins TRBV19 to TRBJ2-3; D not resolved. Trimming shortened V by 6 bases and J by 9 bases, and 10 bases separated the two germline ends. Germline V gene data show CDR1 as LNHDA and CDR2 as SQIVND (reference sequence). This CDR3 contains 11 residues. DNA for the CDR3: TGTGCCAGTAGGGAAGGGTGGACGCAGTATTTT. It codes for CASREGWTQYF.

This clone came up a few times. The chain links TRBV11-1 to TRBJ2-2; unclear D gene. This CDR3 is built from 12 residues. The V gene lost 4 bases and the J gene lost 1 base, with 1 base spanning the gap. Germline V lookup: CDR1 SGHAT, CDR2 FQDESV (reference sequence). This chain's CDR3 is CASSWNTGELFF. CDR3 DNA: TGTGCCAGCAGCTGGAACACCGGGGAGCTGTTTTTT.

The chain joins TRBV30 to TRBJ2-5; TRBD1 matches at 8 bases. Trimming at V came to 1 base and at J to 7 bases, leaving 8 bases not matched to a gene. Germline V gene sequence: CDR1 GTSNPN, CDR2 SVGIG (reference sequence). The CDR3 is 14 residues long. The CDR3: CAWSATGDWGTQYF. Written as DNA, the CDR3 is TGTGCCTGGAGTGCGACAGGGGACTGGGGGACCCAGTACTTC.

J is TRBJ1-1 and V is TRBV7-3; D is uncertain. The V end was cut by 5 bases, the J end by 0 bases, with 7 bases between. CDR1 SGHTA and CDR2 FQGTGA come from the germline V gene. The CDR3 has 13 amino acids. DNA for the CDR3: TGTGCCAGCAGCCCGCAGATGAACACTGAAGCTTTCTTT. It codes for CASSPQMNTEAFF.

This chain joins TRBV5-4 and TRBJ2-2; 8 positions match TRBD2. V trimming: 4 bases; J trimming: 5 bases; junction bases outside the gene matches: 13. The CDR3 runs to 17 residues. Looked up from germline, CDR1 is SGHNT and CDR2 is YYREEE (reference sequence). The CDR3 spells CASSPGGSGDITGELFF. CDR3 nucleotides: TGTGCCAGCAGCCCCGGGGGTAGCGGGGACATAACCGGGGAGCTGTTTTTT. Together with reference TRBV5-4 and TRBJ2-2, the CDR3 gives the full variable domain: ETGVTQSPTHLIKTRGQQVTLRCSSQSGHNTVSWYQQALGQGPQFIFQYYREEENGRGNFPPRFSGLQFPNYSSELNVNALELDDSALYLCASSPGGSGDITGELFFGEGSRLTVL.

This chain connects TRBV30 to TRBJ1-3; no clear D gene. The V end was cut by 3 bases, the J end by 4 bases, with 16 bases between. This CDR3 spans 15 amino acids. Germline values: CDR1 GTSNPN, CDR2 SVGIG (reference sequence). The CDR3 spells CAWSARTVGGNTIYF. The CDR3 DNA follows: TGTGCCTGGAGCGCCCGAACGGTCGGCGGAAACACCATATATTTT.

V gene TRBV27 combines with J gene TRBJ2-1; D call uncertain. The germline V gene has CDR1 MNHEY and CDR2 SMNVEV (reference sequence). The CDR3 sequence is 10 residues long. Trimming pared 4 bases from V and 15 bases from J, leaving 10 bases between. The CDR3 here is CASSSRNRFF. CDR3 bases: TGTGCCAGCAGTTCCCGGAACAGGTTCTTC.

The chain is built from TRBV29-1 and TRBJ1-5; D gene unclear. Looked up from germline, CDR1 is SQVTM and CDR2 is ANQGSEA. Deletions cut 5 bases from V and 5 bases from J, with 10 bases between. The CDR3 has 12 amino acids. Written as DNA, the CDR3 is TGCAGCGTTCGACCCCTCCATCAGCCCCAGCATTTT. Amino acid sequence: CSVRPLHQPQHF.

V and J are TRBV5-1 and TRBJ2-2; TRBD1 is a possible D gene (5 bases). Germline CDR1 and CDR2: SGHRS and YFSETQ. The CDR3 length is 13 residues. V was pared by 3 bases and J by 6 bases, with 9 bases between. The CDR3 DNA follows: TGCGCCAGCAGCTCTCCCAGGGCCGGGGAGCTGTTTTTT. It yields the protein CASSSPRAGELFF.

This clone was found once. For the CDR3, the DNA is TGTGCCAGCAGTTTAGGGGGGCTTGATTCCTACAATGAGCAGTTCTTC. The encoded protein is CASSLGGLDSYNEQFF. This chain joins TRBV28 and TRBJ2-1; tentatively, D is TRBD1 or TRBD2 (6 bases each). With 2 bases removed from V and 1 base from J, the gap between germline ends came to 12 bases. The CDR3 is 16 residues long. Germline CDR1 reads MDHEN; CDR2 reads SYDVKM.

This rearrangement joins TRBV4-1 to TRBJ1-1, with D unclear. CDR1 and CDR2 from the germline V gene are MGHRA and YSYEKL. This CDR3 has 14 residues. The V end lost 4 bases, the J end lost 4 bases, and 13 bases lay between the germline ends. This chain's CDR3 is CASSPTPVGTEAFF. The CDR3 DNA reads as TGCGCCAGCAGCCCTACCCCGGTTGGCACTGAAGCTTTCTTT.

The DNA of the CDR3 is TGTGCCAGCAGCTTAACATATGGACAGGTCTATGGCTACACCTTC. Residues: CASSLTYGQVYGYTF. V gene TRBV7-2 combines with J gene TRBJ1-2; 7 bases align to TRBD1. The CDR3 length is 15 residues. The V gene end was trimmed by 2 bases and the J gene end by 4 bases; junction bases not matched to a gene: 7. Germline CDR1 is SGHTA and CDR2 is FQGNSA. The variable domain in full, with the rest retrieved from reference TRBV7-2 and TRBJ1-2, is GAGVSQSPSNKVTEKGKDVELRCDPISGHTALYWYRQSLGQGLEFLIYFQGNSAPDKSGLPSDRFSAERTGGSVSTLTIQRTQQEDSAVYLCASSLTYGQVYGYTFGSGTRLTVV.

This clone was recorded once. The rearrangement links TRBV30 to TRBJ1-1; no clear D gene. CDR1 and CDR2 from the germline V gene are GTSNPN and SVGIG (reference sequence). The CDR3 contains 14 residues. Trimming took off 0 bases at V and 1 base at J, with 9 bases between the two ends. The CDR3 bases are TGTGCCTGGAGTGTACTCCTCCGGAACACTGAAGCTTTCTTT. It is translated as CAWSVLLRNTEAFF.

This rearrangement joins TRBV6-5 to TRBJ2-3; either TRBD1 or TRBD2 may fit D (5 bases each). V gave up 2 bases and J gave up 3 bases, with 9 bases separating them. The CDR3 has 14 residues. Germline CDR1 is MNHEY and CDR2 is SVGAGI. The CDR3 bases are TGTGCCAGCAGTTACCGGGGACCTACAGATACGCAGTATTTT. Amino acids: CASSYRGPTDTQYF.

V is TRBV19 and J is TRBJ2-7; D is unresolved. Germline lookup yields CDR1 LNHDA and CDR2 SQIVND (reference sequence). Trimming took 1 base from V and 0 from J, leaving 7 bases between them. CDR3 size: 14 residues. CDR3 sequence: CASSIASISYEQYF. DNA for the CDR3: TGTGCCAGTAGTATAGCTTCAATCTCCTACGAGCAGTACTTC.

This clone has only a few counts. The V call is TRBV7-9, the J call TRBJ1-2; TRBD1 is a possible D gene (6 bases). This CDR3 is built from 13 residues. Germline CDR1 is SEHNR and CDR2 is FQNEAQ (reference sequence). Deletions cut 5 bases from V and 4 bases from J, with 11 bases between. The chain's CDR3 is CASSPGQTYGYTF. CDR3 coding DNA: TGTGCCAGCAGCCCTGGACAGACCTATGGCTACACCTTC. The full variable domain, in which reference TRBV7-9 and TRBJ1-2 provide the parts outside the CDR3, is DTGVSQNPRHKITKRGQNVTFRCDPISEHNRLYWYRQTLGQGPEFLTYFQNEAQLEKSRLLSDRFSAERPKGSFSTLEIQRTEQGDSAMYLCASSPGQTYGYTFGSGTRLTVV.